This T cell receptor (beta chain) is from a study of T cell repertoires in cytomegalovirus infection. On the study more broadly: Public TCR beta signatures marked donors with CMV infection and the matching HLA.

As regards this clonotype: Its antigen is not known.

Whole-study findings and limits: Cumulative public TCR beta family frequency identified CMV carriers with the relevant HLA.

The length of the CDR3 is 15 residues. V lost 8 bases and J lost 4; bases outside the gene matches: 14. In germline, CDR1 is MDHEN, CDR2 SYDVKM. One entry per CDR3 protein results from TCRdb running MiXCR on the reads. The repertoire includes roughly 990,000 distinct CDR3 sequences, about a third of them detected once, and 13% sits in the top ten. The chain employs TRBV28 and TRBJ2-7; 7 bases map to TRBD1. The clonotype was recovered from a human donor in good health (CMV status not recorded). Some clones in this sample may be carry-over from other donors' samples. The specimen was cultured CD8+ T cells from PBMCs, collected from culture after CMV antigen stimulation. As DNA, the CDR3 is TGTGCCAGCTACCCAGCCGGGACAGACTATTACGAGCAGTACGTC. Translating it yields CASYPAGTDYYEQYV.